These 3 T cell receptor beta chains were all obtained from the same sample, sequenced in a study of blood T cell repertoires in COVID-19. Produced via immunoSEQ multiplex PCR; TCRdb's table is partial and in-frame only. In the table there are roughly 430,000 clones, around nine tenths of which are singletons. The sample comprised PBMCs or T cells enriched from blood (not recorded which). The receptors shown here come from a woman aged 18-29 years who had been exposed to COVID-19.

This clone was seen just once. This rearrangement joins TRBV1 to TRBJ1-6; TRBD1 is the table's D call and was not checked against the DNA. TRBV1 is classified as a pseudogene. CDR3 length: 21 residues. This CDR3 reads CTSSQGNPVTQTGENNSPLHF. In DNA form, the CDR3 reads TGCACCAGCAGCCAAGGAAACCCAGTAACGCAGACAGGGGAGAATAATTCACCCCTCCACTTT.

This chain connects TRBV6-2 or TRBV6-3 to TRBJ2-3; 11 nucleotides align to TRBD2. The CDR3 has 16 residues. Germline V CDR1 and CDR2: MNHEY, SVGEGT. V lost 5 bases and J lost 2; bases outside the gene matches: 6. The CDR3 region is CASSHGLAGNTDTQYF. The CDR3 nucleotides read TGTGCCAGCAGTCACGGACTAGCGGGCAACACAGATACGCAGTATTTT.

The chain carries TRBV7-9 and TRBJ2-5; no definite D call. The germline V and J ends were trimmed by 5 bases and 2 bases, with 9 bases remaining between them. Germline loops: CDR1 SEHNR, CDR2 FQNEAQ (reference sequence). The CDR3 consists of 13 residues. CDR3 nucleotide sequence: TGTGCCAGCAGCCTGACTCCGCAAGAGACCCAGTACTTC. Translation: CASSLTPQETQYF.